The next 29 T cell receptor beta chains were all read from a single sample in a study of vaccination and CD4 T cells after COVID-19. For these TCRs, the target antigens are not known. Researchers used the Oncomine TCR Beta short-read assay to sequence DNA from cultured CD4+ T cells. TCRdb re-called the PCR reads through MiXCR, storing one row per CDR3 protein. The repertoire holds more than 10,000 distinct CDR3 sequences, with 50% to 55% as singletons. Treatment specified: roughly 10-day PBMC culture with coronavirus spike peptide pools or control peptides (ViraFEST assay). Sequenced sample: CD4+ T cells from blood, cultured in vitro. The receptors were sampled from a human donor who had recovered from COVID-19.

The chain combines TRBV20-1 with TRBJ2-7; D is unresolved. Trimming left V 3 bases short and J 3 bases short, with 6 bases between. Germline values: CDR1 DFQATT, CDR2 SNEGSKA (reference sequence). The CDR3 loop spans 11 amino acids. The CDR3 loop reads CSARARYEQYF. In nucleotides, the CDR3 is TGCAGTGCTAGGGCCCGCTACGAGCAGTACTTC.

The CDR3 bases are TGCAGTGCTATAGCGGGGGGTCTCTACGAGCAGTACTTC. This encodes CSAIAGGLYEQYF. The V and J genes are TRBV20-1 and TRBJ2-7; 10 nucleotides line up with TRBD2. The J segment lost 3 bases and the V segment lost 4 bases, leaving 3 bases of the junction unmatched. The germline V gene encodes CDR1 DFQATT and CDR2 SNEGSKA (reference sequence). This CDR3 contains 13 residues.

The DNA of the CDR3 is TGCGCCAGCAGCCACCCGGGTCGACTAGCGGGAGGGGATGAGCAGTACTTC. Amino acid sequence: CASSHPGRLAGGDEQYF. J is TRBJ2-7 and V is TRBV5-1; 14 bases line up with TRBD2. CDR1 is SGHRS and CDR2 is YFSETQ in the germline V gene. Unmatched junction bases numbered 13, after V lost 4 bases and J lost 7 bases. The CDR3 is 17 residues long.

In the case of this clonotype: An end of the junction does not agree with germline; a read error may underlie this. This sequence joins TRBV2 and TRBJ2-2, with D uncertain. The CDR3 runs to 15 residues. Per germline, CDR1 SNHLY and CDR2 FYNNEI. CDR3 in amino acids: CASREGTLNTGELFF. DNA of the CDR3: TGTGCCAGCAGGGAAGGCACTTTGAACACCGGGGAGCTGTTTTTT.

The V and J genes are TRBV11-2 and TRBJ2-5, with 11 bases fitting TRBD2. The CDR3 has 16 residues. Germline V gives CDR1 SGHAT, CDR2 FQNNGV. V lost 1 base to trimming and J lost 5 bases; unmatched junction nucleotides: 6. The CDR3 DNA sequence: TGTGCCAGCAGCTTAGCCCGACTAGCGGGGTCGGAGACCCAGTACTTC. Protein: CASSLARLAGSETQYF.

This chain links TRBV12-3 or TRBV12-4 with TRBJ2-2; weak D call: TRBD1 (6 bases). The CDR3 loop spans 15 amino acids. V lost 3 bases, J lost 7 bases, and 15 bases lay in between. DNA for the CDR3: TGTGCCAGCAGTTTGGCCGGGCCCAGGGGCGGGGAGCTGTTTTTT. This codes for CASSLAGPRGGELFF.

V gene TRBV6-5 combines with J gene TRBJ1-3; D is uncertain. V was clipped by 2 bases and J by 5 bases, with 13 bases between them. There are 15 residues in the CDR3. Germline CDR1 reads MNHEY; CDR2 reads SVGAGI. The CDR3 DNA sequence: TGTGCCAGCAGTTACGACGGAGGAGGGCGAAACACCATATATTTT. Encoded protein: CASSYDGGGRNTIYF.

The gene calls are TRBV6-1 and TRBJ1-5; 7 bases map to TRBD1. V trimming: 7 bases; J trimming: 3 bases; junction bases outside the gene matches: 6. The CDR3 contains 14 residues. Germline CDR1 is MNHNS and CDR2 is SASEGT. The CDR3 bases are TGTGCCAGCAAGGGGGCAGGGGACAATCAGCCCCAGCATTTT. Translated: CASKGAGDNQPQHF.

The CDR3 DNA follows: TGTGCCAGCAGTCGTGACCGGGAGACCCAGTACTTC. It translates to CASSRDRETQYF. The J gene is TRBJ2-5, the V gene TRBV27, with D unclear. From germline, CDR1 is MNHEY and CDR2 SMNVEV (reference sequence). The CDR3 has 12 amino acids. V lost 5 bases and J lost 5, with 9 bases in between.

V gene TRBV12-3 or TRBV12-4 combines with J gene TRBJ2-7, with D possibly matching TRBD1 (5 bases). V lost 3 bases to trimming and J lost 1 base, with 16 bases between them. This CDR3 is 16 amino acids long. The CDR3 DNA reads as TGTGCCAGCAGTTTGGGGCAGGCCATCCCATCCTACGAGCAGTACTTC. Translating it yields CASSLGQAIPSYEQYF.

This chain uses TRBV18 with TRBJ2-7, with D hard to call. V gave up 0 bases and J gave up 2 bases, with 5 bases separating them. Per the germline V gene, CDR1 is KGHSH and CDR2 is LQKENI. The CDR3 has 13 residues. The CDR3 DNA follows: TGTGCCAGCTCACCACCGACGGCCTACGAGCAGTACTTC. Translated, it gives CASSPPTAYEQYF. Complete variable domain (other parts from reference TRBV18 and TRBJ2-7): NAGVMQNPRHLVRRRGQEARLRCSPMKGHSHVYWYRQLPEEGLKFMVYLQKENIIDESGMPKERFSAEFPKEGPSILRIQQVVRGDSAAYFCASSPPTAYEQYFGPGTRLTVT.

The chain recombines TRBV5-1 with TRBJ2-6, with 10 positions matching TRBD1. This CDR3 has 19 amino acids. The V segment lost 4 bases and the J segment 0 bases; nucleotides outside the gene matches: 10. Germline values: CDR1 SGHRS, CDR2 YFSETQ. The chain's CDR3 is CASSDLTGGGGSGANVLTF. CDR3 nucleotides: TGCGCCAGCAGCGACTTGACAGGGGGCGGCGGCTCTGGGGCCAACGTCCTGACTTTC.

This chain connects TRBV20-1 to TRBJ2-1; 8 bases are shared with TRBD2. J lost 9 bases, V lost 0 bases, and 7 bases had no gene match. This CDR3 contains 14 residues. Germline CDR1 is DFQATT and CDR2 is SNEGSKA (reference sequence). CDR3 DNA sequence: TGCAGTGCTAGAGATCTCGGGGGGGGCGTTGAGCAGTTCTTC. It is translated as CSARDLGGGVEQFF.

Only one count was recorded for this clonotype. The chain uses TRBV20-1 and TRBJ2-3; D unresolved. V dropped 6 bases and J dropped 6 bases, with 22 bases sitting between them. CDR3 length: 15 residues. Germline CDR1 is DFQATT and CDR2 is SNEGSKA (reference sequence). This chain's CDR3 is CSADRAQNSRDTQYF. CDR3 coding DNA: TGCAGTGCCGACCGGGCCCAAAATTCCCGGGATACGCAGTATTTT.

CDR3 nucleotides: TGCGCCAGCAGCCAAGAACTTCCCCATACGCAGTATTTT. Translation: CASSQELPHTQYF. The V and J genes are TRBV4-3 and TRBJ2-3, with D uncertain. The CDR3 covers 13 residues. Germline V lookup: CDR1 LGHNA, CDR2 YSLEER. The V end lost 0 bases, the J end lost 7 bases, and 8 bases lay between the germline ends.

The genes are TRBV6-1 and TRBJ2-5, with D maybe TRBD2 (5 bases). CDR3 length: 14 residues. CDR1 is MNHNS and CDR2 is SASEGT in the germline V gene. V lost 6 bases, J lost 4 bases, and 15 bases lay in between. CDR3 DNA sequence: TGTGCCAGCAGAAACCGGGCGGGTGGAGAGACCCAGTACTTC. This translates into CASRNRAGGETQYF.

This chain connects TRBV29-1 to TRBJ2-5; 12 bases are shared with TRBD2. The CDR3 sequence is 15 residues long. The V and J ends lost 4 bases and 8 bases, in that order; junction bases with no gene match: 11. In germline, CDR1 is SQVTM, CDR2 ANQGSEA. The CDR3 region has the DNA TGCAGCGTTGCACTAGCGGGGGGCGTATTGGAAACCCAGTACTTC. Its translation: CSVALAGGVLETQYF.

This sequence joins TRBV2 and TRBJ2-1, with 11 bases identical to TRBD2. The CDR3 runs to 15 residues. Looked up from germline, CDR1 is SNHLY and CDR2 is FYNNEI. V shed 4 bases and J 3 bases; nucleotides not matched to a gene: 2. The CDR3 region has the DNA TGTGCCAGCAGTGGCGGACTAGCGGGCTACAATGAGCAGTTCTTC. Its translation: CASSGGLAGYNEQFF. Combining the CDR3 with reference TRBV2 and TRBJ2-1 gives the whole variable domain EPEVTQTPSHQVTQMGQEVILRCVPISNHLYFYWYRQILGQKVEFLVSFYNNEISEKSEIFDDQFSVERPDGSNFTLKIRSTKLEDSAMYFCASSGGLAGYNEQFFGPGTRLTVL.

This clonotype appeared a few times. The J gene is TRBJ1-5, the V gene TRBV19; D is undetermined. The ends were cut back, 7 bases at V and 3 bases at J, with 10 bases in the middle. This CDR3 is 13 amino acids long. Germline V CDR1 and CDR2: LNHDA, SQIVND (reference sequence). The DNA for the CDR3 is TGTGCCAGTACTCCGGGCCACAATCAGCCCCAGCATTTT. It yields the protein CASTPGHNQPQHF.

V and J are TRBV20-1 and TRBJ2-7; 9 bases are shared with TRBD2. V trimming: 3 bases; J trimming: 2 bases; junction bases outside the gene matches: 5. CDR3 length: 14 amino acids. The germline V gene encodes CDR1 DFQATT and CDR2 SNEGSKA (reference sequence). CDR3 in amino acids: CSARGAGGAYEQYF. As DNA, the CDR3 is TGCAGTGCTAGGGGCGCGGGGGGGGCCTACGAGCAGTACTTC.

V usage is TRBV7-3 and J usage is TRBJ2-3; no firm D call. CDR3 length: 12 residues. The V end lost 5 bases, the J end lost 0 bases, and 3 bases lay between the germline ends. The V gene's germline CDR1 is SGHTA and CDR2 FQGTGA. In DNA, the CDR3 is TGTGCCAGCAGCCGTAGCACAGATACGCAGTATTTT. Its protein is CASSRSTDTQYF.

This chain connects TRBV6-1 to TRBJ2-7; no clear D gene. The CDR3 runs 13 residues. The germline V gene has CDR1 MNHNS and CDR2 SASEGT. Trimming removed 8 bases at V and 4 bases at J, with 15 bases between. This chain's CDR3 is CASGPNPTYEQYF. The CDR3 DNA reads as TGTGCCAGCGGACCCAACCCGACTTACGAGCAGTACTTC.

The rearrangement joins TRBV7-3 to TRBJ2-5, with a tentative D call TRBD1 (5 bases). This CDR3 has 13 amino acids. CDR1 is SGHTA, CDR2 FQGTGA, per germline. The V gene lost 1 base and the J gene lost 2 bases, with 5 bases spanning the gap. CDR3 sequence reads: CASSLNRQETQYF. CDR3 DNA sequence: TGTGCCAGCAGCTTAAACAGGCAAGAGACCCAGTACTTC.

The genes are TRBV27 and TRBJ1-2; 9 nucleotides agree with TRBD1. Germline trimming cut 2 bases from V and 4 bases from J; bases unmatched to any gene: 5. CDR1 and CDR2 (germline): MNHEY, SMNVEV (reference sequence). The CDR3 runs 15 residues. The CDR3 region has the DNA TGTGCCAGCAGTTTACGGACAGGGGCCGGCTATGGCTACACCTTC. As protein: CASSLRTGAGYGYTF.

This clonotype was detected only a few times. V gene TRBV6-1 combines with J gene TRBJ2-3; the match to TRBD2 covers 11 bases. The trim removed 6 bases at V and 6 bases at J, leaving 8 bases unmatched. Germline lookup yields CDR1 MNHNS and CDR2 SASEGT. There are 15 residues in the CDR3. The CDR3 here is CASRPSSGGLDTQYF. CDR3 in DNA: TGTGCCAGCAGGCCCTCTAGCGGGGGGTTGGATACGCAGTATTTT.

The chain recombines TRBV24-1 with TRBJ2-1; D is ambiguous. Per germline, CDR1 KGHDR and CDR2 SFDVKD. The V end was cut by 2 bases, the J end by 2 bases, with 3 bases between. CDR3 length: 13 amino acids. The CDR3 spells CATSDSAYNEQFF. Here the CDR3 DNA reads TGTGCCACCAGTGATTCGGCCTACAATGAGCAGTTCTTC.

This clonotype was counted a few times. CDR3 amino acids: CSARRQGVKAGELFF. The DNA of the CDR3 is TGCAGTGCTAGACGACAGGGGGTAAAGGCCGGGGAGCTGTTTTTT. This chain links TRBV20-1 with TRBJ2-2; TRBD1 matches 9 bases. Germline CDR1 reads DFQATT; CDR2 reads SNEGSKA (reference sequence). The CDR3 extends over 15 amino acids. The junction had 7 bases not matched to a gene; V was cut back by 2 bases and J by 6 bases.

This rearrangement joins TRBV15 to TRBJ1-4; D perhaps matches TRBD1 (6 bases). Between the trimmed V and J ends, which lost 0 bases and 5 bases, there was a span of 7 bases. Germline V lookup: CDR1 LNHNV, CDR2 YYDKDF (reference sequence). CDR3 size: 14 residues. The DNA of the CDR3 is TGTGCCACCAGCAGAGACAGGGGAAATGAAAAACTGTTTTTT. Translating gives CATSRDRGNEKLFF.

The V and J genes are TRBV14 and TRBJ2-7, with TRBD1 matching 7 bases. CDR3 length: 12 residues. Germline loops: CDR1 SGHDN, CDR2 FVKESK. V was pared by 1 base and J by 11 bases, with 5 bases of the junction left unmatched. This chain's CDR3 is CASSQVPDREYF. The CDR3 region has the DNA TGTGCCAGCAGCCAAGTTCCTGACAGGGAGTACTTC.